This TCR beta chain was retrieved from a study of blood T cell repertoires in COVID-19 (dated by TCRdb to 2020 to 2022). For the study in its entirety: Samples from collaborators originated in the United States, Italy and Spain and spanned both the acute and convalescent phases of COVID-19. The prospective study material was composed of cDNA or gDNA derived from T cells, B-cell-depleted T cells, or PBMCs. Subjects who had been exposed to COVID-19, were actively infected with it, or had recovered from it provided the deeply sampled blood TCRbeta repertoires that made up the dataset. A freely available public database, intended as a resource for researchers studying the immune response to SARS-CoV-2, is where the repertoires were released. Samples were obtained from the ongoing ImmuneRACE study (first 160 participants) and from 1,254 subjects provided by 6 global collaborators. Nearly every sample came with metadata listing a de-identified subject ID, COVID-19 status, age in years and sex. HLA class I and class II types, where available, came from metadata supplied by the sample provider rather than from assay-based typing. Points the paper makes about the study in general: The amount of clinical and demographic metadata varied by source and participant and was provided uncurated.

The CDR3 sequence holds 14 residues, the cysteine and phenylalanine included. Of all the DNA, just the CDR3 is kept, 42 bases in frame from base 1. Taken from the germline V gene, the CDR1 and CDR2 loops are SGHRS and YFSETQ. V drops 0 bases and J drops 1 base, leaving 7 bases in between. The immunoSEQ Assay, a bias-controlled multiplex PCR, was used to amplify TCRbeta CDR3 regions from genomic DNA. As for how the authors treated the data: The number of nucleated cells in each sample was estimated from the amplification of reference gene primers within the assay. To quantify the absolute abundance of each unique TCRbeta CDR3 rearrangement, sequence reads were collapsed and filtered. For each sample, productive Simpson clonality was calculated as the square root of Simpson's diversity index across productive rearrangements. In TCRdb, the immuneACCESS table is reduced to in-frame sequences with V and J assigned. These tables do not hold every clone; where another copy was compared, an unresolved V gene accounts for under half, and the others remain unexplained. V and J calls plus clone size are reproduced from that table; the DNA served to infer D and trimming. A total of about 83,000 clones appear in this sample, around 88% of them only once. The ten largest clones represent 8% of the sample.

The collaborating institutions used their own protocols to collect whole blood in K2EDTA tubes. For TCRbeta analysis, collaborator samples were shipped as frozen whole blood, as isolated PBMCs, or as DNA extracted from either sample type. Worth noting for this clone: What this receptor recognizes is not known. No qualities accompany the bases; no much larger clone lies one base away. The sample contains more than one DNA sequence encoding this CDR3.

Sequenced input: peripheral blood. Rearrangement joined TRBV5-1 to TRBJ1-1, with a weak D call of TRBD1 (6 bases match). This TCR came from a man aged 45-60 years with active COVID-19. Here the CDR3 is given as CASSLGTENTEAFF. The DNA is TGCGCCAGCAGCTTGGGGACAGAGAACACTGAAGCTTTCTTT.